One and the same sample provided the 22 T cell receptor beta chains below, sequenced in a study of OX40 agonist ivuxolimab in advanced cancers. The assay was immunoSEQ multiplex PCR, and TCRdb's table has in-frame clones only and misses some. The sample has about 80,000 clones, more than 90% seen once. Material: CD4+ or CD8+ T cells sorted from blood, obtained in a trial of the OX40 agonist ivuxolimab. These receptors came from an adult with an advanced solid tumor such as melanoma, head and neck, liver or kidney cancer.

V is TRBV11-2 and J is TRBJ1-2, with a tentative D call TRBD1 (6 bases). The germline gives CDR1 SGHAT, CDR2 FQNNGV. This CDR3 contains 15 residues. Deletions cut 4 bases from V and 8 bases from J, with 20 bases between. DNA for the CDR3: TGTGCCAGCAGCTCGTACCGACGGGGGGCGCGCGGCTACACCTTC. Residues: CASSSYRRGARGYTF.

In its sample, this clone was seen once. The V gene is TRBV7-3, the J gene TRBJ2-7; the match to TRBD2 covers 7 bases. V trimming: 3 bases; J trimming: 5 bases; junction bases outside the gene matches: 4. The germline gives CDR1 SGHTA, CDR2 FQGTGA. The CDR3 covers 13 residues. CDR3 in amino acids: CASSLGGNDEQYF. The DNA for the CDR3 is TGTGCCAGCAGCTTGGGAGGGAACGACGAGCAGTACTTC.

This rearrangement joins TRBV4-3 to TRBJ2-3; D is unclear. Germline V CDR1 and CDR2: LGHNA, YSLEER. The CDR3 loop spans 13 amino acids. V dropped 0 bases and J dropped 2 bases, with 3 bases sitting between them. CDR3 in amino acids: CASSQDYTDTQYF. CDR3 bases: TGCGCCAGCAGCCAAGATTACACAGATACGCAGTATTTT.

This chain uses TRBV15 with TRBJ2-5, with no clear D. Per germline, CDR1 LNHNV and CDR2 YYDKDF (reference sequence). This CDR3 region has 17 residues. Trimming removed 0 bases at V and 3 bases at J, with 17 bases between. CDR3 sequence reads: CATSRDLGWARKETQYF. For the CDR3, the DNA is TGTGCCACCAGCAGAGATCTTGGGTGGGCTAGAAAAGAGACCCAGTACTTC. Variable domain in full (rest from reference TRBV15 and TRBJ2-5): DAMVIQNPRYQVTQFGKPVTLSCSQTLNHNVMYWYQQKSSQAPKLLFHYYDKDFNNEADTPDNFQSRRPNTSFCFLDIRSPGLGDTAMYLCATSRDLGWARKETQYFGPGTRLLVL.

The J gene is TRBJ1-4, the V gene TRBV27; D might be TRBD1 (5 bases). The ends were cut back, 2 bases at V and 9 bases at J, with 22 bases in the middle. The CDR3 has 17 amino acids. The germline V gene encodes CDR1 MNHEY and CDR2 SMNVEV (reference sequence). For the CDR3, the DNA is TGTGCCAGCAGTTTAACGGTTTCGGCAGGGTTTGGGAAAAAACTGTTTTTT. Its protein product is CASSLTVSAGFGKKLFF. Filled out from reference TRBV27 and TRBJ1-4, the complete variable domain reads EAQVTQNPRYLITVTGKKLTVTCSQNMNHEYMSWYRQDPGLGLRQIYYSMNVEVTDKGDVPEGYKVSRKEKRNFPLILESPSPNQTSLYFCASSLTVSAGFGKKLFFGSGTQLSVL.

The V gene is TRBV28, the J gene TRBJ2-7, with 9 bases lining up with TRBD2. After removal of 7 bases from V and 6 bases from J, the junction contained 10 bases not matched to a gene. Germline V gene lookup returns CDR1 MDHEN and CDR2 SYDVKM. CDR3 length: 14 amino acids. The CDR3 region has the DNA TGTGCCAGCAAGGGGGGACTAGCTTCTACCGAGCAGTACTTC. It codes for CASKGGLASTEQYF.

The chain's CDR3 is CASSSMTGIPEAFF. CDR3 sequence (DNA): TGTGCCAGCAGTTCCATGACAGGAATCCCTGAAGCTTTCTTT. This chain links TRBV6-5 with TRBJ1-1; the D gene is possibly TRBD1 (6 bases). Trimming cost V 4 bases and J 6 bases, with 15 bases left between them. CDR3 length: 14 amino acids. Germline V gene data show CDR1 as MNHEY and CDR2 as SVGAGI.

The V gene is TRBV7-3, the J gene TRBJ2-5; tentative D call: TRBD2 (6 bases). CDR1 is SGHTA and CDR2 is FQGTGA in the germline V gene. Trimming stripped 0 bases from V and 2 bases from J, with 13 bases between. The CDR3 consists of 16 residues. This CDR3 reads CASSLTPGGGQETQYF. Here the CDR3 DNA reads TGTGCCAGCAGCTTAACCCCGGGCGGAGGGCAAGAGACCCAGTACTTC.

This sequence joins TRBV6-5 and TRBJ2-3; TRBD2 agrees at 7 bases. CDR1 and CDR2 from the germline V gene are MNHEY and SVGAGI. J lost 3 bases, V lost 6 bases, and 6 bases had no gene match. The CDR3 extends over 14 amino acids. CDR3 DNA sequence: TGTGCCAGCAGAACTAGCGAAGGAACAGATACGCAGTATTTT. It codes for CASRTSEGTDTQYF.

The chain has TRBV6-1 and TRBJ2-3; possibly TRBD1 for D (5 bases). Germline CDR1 is MNHNS and CDR2 is SASEGT. The V and J ends lost 8 bases and 2 bases respectively, with 11 bases between them. CDR3 size: 13 residues. CDR3 in DNA: TGTGCCAGCCTCCGACAGAACACAGATACGCAGTATTTT. It is translated as CASLRQNTDTQYF.

The V call is TRBV5-4, the J call TRBJ2-2; no clear D. CDR1 and CDR2 from the germline V gene are SGHNT and YYREEE (reference sequence). The CDR3 consists of 13 residues. With 0 bases removed from V and 5 bases from J, the gap between germline ends came to 5 bases. The CDR3 protein is CASSLDSTGELFF. CDR3 DNA: TGTGCCAGCAGCTTGGACAGTACCGGGGAGCTGTTTTTT. The full variable domain, its missing parts supplied by reference TRBV5-4 and TRBJ2-2, is ETGVTQSPTHLIKTRGQQVTLRCSSQSGHNTVSWYQQALGQGPQFIFQYYREEENGRGNFPPRFSGLQFPNYSSELNVNALELDDSALYLCASSLDSTGELFFGEGSRLTVL.

The rearrangement uses TRBV27 and TRBJ1-5, with D tentatively TRBD1 (5 bases). V lost 6 bases to trimming and J lost 2 bases, with 14 bases between them. Germline V gives CDR1 MNHEY, CDR2 SMNVEV (reference sequence). This CDR3 comprises 15 residues. CDR3 residues: CASRVRVGGNQPQHF. The CDR3 bases are TGTGCCAGCAGGGTCAGGGTTGGTGGCAATCAGCCCCAGCATTTT.

As DNA, the CDR3 is TGTGCCAGCAGTCGACAGACAGGGGGCCAGGACGAGCAGTACTTC. It specifies CASSRQTGGQDEQYF. The chain has TRBV6-6 and TRBJ2-7, with 10 nucleotides matching TRBD1. The CDR3 extends over 15 amino acids. Germline CDR1 is MNHNY and CDR2 is SVGAGI (reference sequence). The trim removed 5 bases at V and 5 bases at J, leaving 9 bases unmatched.

In its sample, this clone was seen many times. The chain links TRBV6-6 to TRBJ1-3; TRBD1 agrees at 8 bases. CDR3 length equals 14 residues. Per the germline V gene, CDR1 is MNHNY and CDR2 is SVGAGI (reference sequence). The ends lost 5 bases at V and 4 bases at J; junction bases unmatched: 4. The CDR3 DNA sequence: TGTGCCAGCAGTACCGGACAGGGAGGAAACACCATATATTTT. It specifies CASSTGQGGNTIYF.

The gene calls are TRBV11-3 and TRBJ2-1; TRBD2 is a possible D gene (6 bases). This CDR3 region has 15 residues. The V gene lost 0 bases and the J gene lost 4 bases, with 10 bases spanning the gap. The germline V gene encodes CDR1 SGHNT and CDR2 YENEEA. For the CDR3, the DNA is TGTGCCAGCAGCTTAGATCCGGGACTGTACAATGAGCAGTTCTTC. Its protein is CASSLDPGLYNEQFF.

The CDR3 region is CASSPQTGGRAFF. Here the CDR3 DNA reads TGTGCCAGCAGCCCTCAGACGGGGGGACGGGCTTTCTTT. J is TRBJ1-1 and V is TRBV7-2; possibly TRBD1 for D (5 bases). The CDR3 contains 13 residues. Trimming took 5 bases from V and 11 from J, leaving 18 bases between them. The germline gives CDR1 SGHTA, CDR2 FQGNSA. Using reference TRBV7-2 and TRBJ1-1 for the parts outside the CDR3, the full variable domain is GAGVSQSPSNKVTEKGKDVELRCDPISGHTALYWYRQSLGQGLEFLIYFQGNSAPDKSGLPSDRFSAERTGGSVSTLTIQRTQQEDSAVYLCASSPQTGGRAFFGQGTRLTVV.

The rearrangement joins TRBV28 to TRBJ1-5; tentative D call: TRBD1 (5 bases). In germline, CDR1 is MDHEN, CDR2 SYDVKM. The CDR3 has 17 residues. V was trimmed by 4 bases and J by 3 bases, leaving 19 bases between them. The CDR3 loop is CASSSNPGNWANQPQHF. Written as DNA, the CDR3 is TGTGCCAGCAGTTCAAACCCAGGGAATTGGGCCAATCAGCCCCAGCATTTT.

The V gene is TRBV4-1, the J gene TRBJ2-1; 9 nucleotides match TRBD2. J lost 4 bases, V lost 4 bases, and 5 bases had no gene match. From germline, CDR1 is MGHRA and CDR2 YSYEKL. CDR3 size: 15 residues. The CDR3 nucleotides read TGCGCCAGCAGCCGGTTGACTAGCGGTTACAATGAGCAGTTCTTC. It encodes CASSRLTSGYNEQFF.

The rearrangement uses TRBV29-1 and TRBJ2-5; D is undetermined. The CDR3 spans 11 residues. CDR1 and CDR2 (germline): SQVTM, ANQGSEA. V gave up 6 bases and J gave up 5 bases, with 10 bases separating them. The CDR3 spells CSVPLGETQYF. CDR3 DNA: TGCAGCGTCCCCCTGGGGGAGACCCAGTACTTC.

V and J are TRBV29-1 and TRBJ2-3; D not certain. The CDR3 runs to 12 residues. The germline gives CDR1 SQVTM, CDR2 ANQGSEA. The CDR3 sequence is CGIRLSTDTQYF. The CDR3 nucleotides are TGCGGGATCCGGCTAAGCACAGATACGCAGTATTTT.

This clone was seen a single time. This rearrangement joins TRBV5-4 to TRBJ2-7; D might be TRBD1 (6 bases). Trimming took 2 bases from V and 2 from J, leaving 11 bases between them. CDR3 length equals 14 residues. Germline lookup yields CDR1 SGHNT and CDR2 YYREEE (reference sequence). The CDR3 sequence is CASSFAGQPYEQYF. The CDR3 bases are TGTGCCAGCAGCTTTGCAGGACAGCCCTACGAGCAGTACTTC.

On this clone: The same CDR3 can be traced to other DNA sequences in this sample. The CDR3 sequence: CASRDSTDTQYF. The CDR3 DNA follows: TGTGCCAGTCGGGACTCCACAGATACGCAGTATTTT. The rearrangement joins TRBV28 to TRBJ2-3, with TRBD2 as a possible D gene (6 bases). The CDR3 contains 12 residues. The V gene lost 9 bases and the J gene lost 2 bases, with 9 bases spanning the gap. Per the germline V gene, CDR1 is MDHEN and CDR2 is SYDVKM.